The rows below give T cell receptor beta chains drawn from one sample of a study of shared T cell receptors in the human thymus. Produced via immunoSEQ multiplex PCR; TCRdb's table is partial and in-frame only. Among approximately 490,000 clones listed, 70% to 80% were seen once. This sample was also put to use in a study of human thymus T cells.

Sequenced sample: thymocytes. These TCRs come from a boy younger than two with a congenital heart defect. The CDR3 runs from the conserved cysteine through the conserved F or W. Each record gives: V gene, D gene, J gene, clone size, CDR3 DNA, CDR3 protein. The D gene is left open where the match is weak. Rows may omit the clone size; those that give it use once, few, many or a size class.

TRBV19	TRBD2	TRBJ2-7	once	TGTGCCAGTAGTATCCCCTCGGCTAGCGGGAGCCACGAGCAGTACTTC	CASSIPSASGSHEQYF
TRBV28	TRBD2	TRBJ2-3	.	TGTGCCAGCAGTTCCTCGACTAGCGGGAGGTTGAGCACAGATACGCAGTATTTT	CASSSSTSGRLSTDTQYF
TRBV4-1	.	TRBJ2-2	.	TGCGCCAGCAGCCCAGAAGGGACATACACCGGGGAGCTGTTTTTT	CASSPEGTYTGELFF
TRBV6-5	.	TRBJ1-5	.	TGTGCCAGCAGGCTACAGGCCGCGGGCAATCAGCCCCAGCATTTT	CASRLQAAGNQPQHF
TRBV4-1	.	TRBJ2-7	.	TGCGCCAGCAGCCAGGGTTGGAGTCGCAGGGACGAGCAGTACTTC	CASSQGWSRRDEQYF
TRBV15	TRBD2	TRBJ2-3	once	TGTGCCACCAGCAGATCGCGGGAGGGCCGTCGCACAGATACGCAGTATTTT	CATSRSREGRRTDTQYF
TRBV4-3	TRBD2	TRBJ2-3	.	TGCGCCAGCAGCCGAGCTGGCGGGAGGCGCACAGATACGCAGTATTTT	CASSRAGGRRTDTQYF
TRBV19	TRBD1	TRBJ1-3	.	TGTGCCAGTAGTATCTCGGGACAGGACTACTCTGGAAACACCATATATTTT	CASSISGQDYSGNTIYF
TRBV27	.	TRBJ2-7	.	TGTGCCAGCAGTTCTTTCTCCCCGGACACACAGTACGAGCAGTACTTC	CASSSFSPDTQYEQYF
TRBV28	TRBD2	TRBJ2-5	.	TGTGCCAGCCTCCCCCTAGGGGAGGGGACCCAGTACTTC	CASLPLGEGTQYF
TRBV10-3	TRBD2	TRBJ2-7	.	TGTGCCAGCTGGACTAGCGGGAGGAGCGAGCAGTACTTC	CASWTSGRSEQYF
TRBV29-1	.	TRBJ1-1	.	TGCAGCGTTGAATCGAGGGCAGGGAACACTGAAGCTTTCTTT	CSVESRAGNTEAFF
TRBV6-6	TRBD2	TRBJ2-1	few	TGTGCCAGCACCGTAGCGGGACGCGTGCAAAATGAGCAGTTCTTC	CASTVAGRVQNEQFF
TRBV2	TRBD1	TRBJ1-1	once	TGTGCCAGCAGGGGGCCCGGACAGGTGGACACTGAAGCTTTCTTT	CASRGPGQVDTEAFF
TRBV5-6	TRBD1	TRBJ2-1	.	TGTGCCAGCAGCCCGACAGGGGGCCTCTACAATGAGCAGTTCTTC	CASSPTGGLYNEQFF
TRBV5-1	TRBD2	TRBJ2-7	.	TGCGCCAGCAGCTTTCGGACTAGCGGGAGACTTTCCTACGAGCAGTACTTC	CASSFRTSGRLSYEQYF
TRBV28	TRBD1	TRBJ2-3	.	TGTGCCAGCAGGGAGAGGGACAGTAGAGATACGCAGTATTTT	CASRERDSRDTQYF
TRBV9	TRBD2	TRBJ2-1	.	TGTGCCAGCAGCACCCGGACTAGCGGGAGCCATGAGCAGTTCTTC	CASSTRTSGSHEQFF
TRBV5-1	TRBD2	TRBJ2-3	.	TGCGCCAGCAGCCCACACTCCGGGACTAGCGGAGAAAGAAGCACAGATACGCAGTATTTT	CASSPHSGTSGERSTDTQYF
TRBV4-3	.	TRBJ2-3	.	TGCGCCAGCAGCCAAGTTGGTAGCGGAATCACAGATACGCAGTATTTT	CASSQVGSGITDTQYF
TRBV11-1	TRBD2	TRBJ2-1	.	TGTGCCAGCCAGAGGGCTAGCGGGAGCCCCTCGGCGAGTGAGCAGTTCTTC	CASQRASGSPSASEQFF
TRBV6-6	.	TRBJ2-1	.	TGTGCCAGCAGGAAGGCCGCGGATGAGCAGTTCTTC	CASRKAADEQFF
TRBV9	.	TRBJ2-7	.	TGTGCCAGCAGCGCGCCCGACCTCCCCGGGGAGCAGTACTTC	CASSAPDLPGEQYF
TRBV21-1	.	TRBJ1-2	.	TGTGCCAGCAGCAAAGCCCCCTCGGACAGGGTGGGGAGTTTC	CASSKAPSDRVGSF
TRBV21-1	.	TRBJ1-1	.	TGTGCCAGCAGGCCAGGGGGTCGGATGAACACTGAAGCTTTCTTT	CASRPGGRMNTEAFF
TRBV7-3	.	TRBJ2-7	.	TGTGCCAGCAGCTTATCCCCCCTCTCCTACGAGCAGTACTTC	CASSLSPLSYEQYF
TRBV5-1	TRBD1	TRBJ2-7	.	TGCGCCAGCAGCCCGGGACAGGGAAAATTCCCCTACGAGCAGTACTTC	CASSPGQGKFPYEQYF
TRBV30	.	TRBJ1-2	.	TGTGCCTGGAGTGGGACCCCCCGGGGCTATGGCTACACCTTC	CAWSGTPRGYGYTF
TRBV25-1	TRBD2	TRBJ2-7	.	TGTGCCAGCAGTCCGAGGGGCCTAGCGGAGACCTACGAGCAGTACTTC	CASSPRGLAETYEQYF
TRBV21-1	.	TRBJ2-2	.	TGTGCCAGCTTTTGGATAGGGACTAGCGGGAGAGTGGGCACCGGGGAGCTGTTTTTT	CASFWIGTSGRVGTGELFF
TRBV13	TRBD2	TRBJ2-1	.	TGTGCCAGCAGCTTACAGGGAGGGTCCTACAATGAGCAGTTCTTC	CASSLQGGSYNEQFF
TRBV6-1	.	TRBJ1-5	.	TGTGCCACCTATGGACTCTCGCGCCATCAGCCCCAGCATTTT	CATYGLSRHQPQHF
TRBV19	TRBD2	TRBJ2-1	.	TGTGCCAGTAGTATCCCCCCTAGCGGGAGACCCGAGGAGCAGTTCTTC	CASSIPPSGRPEEQFF
TRBV4-1	.	TRBJ2-1	.	TGCGCCAGCAGCCAAGATCGAGGTCGGTTCTTC	CASSQDRGRFF
TRBV29-1	TRBD2	TRBJ2-7	.	TGCAGCGTTGCAAAGACTAGCGGAAGCTCCTACGAGCAGTACTTC	CSVAKTSGSSYEQYF
TRBV23-1	.	TRBJ1-5	few	TGCGCCAGCAGTCACGGGGGGTGCGGCAATCAGCCCCAGCATTTT	CASSHGGCGNQPQHF
TRBV7-8	.	TRBJ2-7	.	TGTGCCAGCAGCTTAGCCCATCCTCTACCCTCCTACGAGCAGTACTTC	CASSLAHPLPSYEQYF
TRBV10-2	TRBD2	TRBJ2-1	.	TGCGCCAGCGCTACTAGCGGGAGGGGGAATGAGCAGTTCTTC	CASATSGRGNEQFF
TRBV6-5	TRBD2	TRBJ2-7	.	TGTGCCAGCAGTTACTCGAGCCTAGCGGGAGGGGGGGGGCAGTACTTC	CASSYSSLAGGGGQYF
TRBV5-6	.	TRBJ2-7	.	TGTGCCAGCAGCGGCACAAACAGCAGACCCCACTACGAGCAGTACTTC	CASSGTNSRPHYEQYF
TRBV19	TRBD1	TRBJ1-2	.	TGTGCCAGTAGTTCCCGGGACAGGGTCGGCTATGGCTACACCTTC	CASSSRDRVGYGYTF
TRBV10-3	TRBD2	TRBJ2-7	.	TGTGCCATCAGTAGCGGGAGCACGAGACAGGAACACTTCTCCTACGAGCAGTACTTC	CAISSGSTRQEHFSYEQYF
TRBV7-2	.	TRBJ2-7	.	TGTGCCAGCAGCTCGGGGTTTGGCGATTACGAGCAGTACTTC	CASSSGFGDYEQYF
TRBV6-5	.	TRBJ2-7	.	TGTGCCAGCAGGGACCTCACAGGCAGCTCCTACGAGCAGTACTTC	CASRDLTGSSYEQYF
TRBV7-2	.	TRBJ2-5	.	TGTGCCAGCAGCCCTGGCACGTCCCAAGAGACCCAGTACTTC	CASSPGTSQETQYF
TRBV30	TRBD2	TRBJ2-3	.	TGTGCCTCGATGACTAGCGGGAGGCGTGACACAGATACGCAGTATTTT	CASMTSGRRDTDTQYF
TRBV5-1	TRBD2	TRBJ2-1	.	TGCGCCAGCAAAGGAGCGGGAGAGGTCTACAATGAGCAGTTCTTC	CASKGAGEVYNEQFF
TRBV7-8	.	TRBJ2-1	once	TGTGCCAGCAGCTTCCCCTTCCCTCCTCTCCCCTACAATGAGCAGTTCTTC	CASSFPFPPLPYNEQFF
TRBV11-3	TRBD1	TRBJ1-2	once	TGTGCCAGCAGCTTAGATACCAGGGGGCGGGAGTATGGCTACACCTTC	CASSLDTRGREYGYTF
TRBV10-2	.	TRBJ2-7	once	TGCGCCAGCAGTGGGACAAGGATCAACGAGCAGTACTTC	CASSGTRINEQYF
TRBV21-1	.	TRBJ2-2	.	TGTGCCACCTCAGGGGACACCGGGGAGCTGTTTTTT	CATSGDTGELFF
TRBV5-1	.	TRBJ2-2	.	TGCGCCAGCAGCTCCGCCCGATGGGCAAACACCGGGGAGCTGTTTTTT	CASSSARWANTGELFF
TRBV10-1	TRBD2	TRBJ2-1	.	TGCGCCAGCAGTGATCGGCGGGAGCGACAGTTCTTC	CASSDRRERQFF